The next 12 T cell receptor beta chains were all read from a single sample in a study of blood T cell repertoires in COVID-19. The protocol was immunoSEQ multiplex PCR, while the TCRdb copy is restricted to in-frame clones and leaves out a portion. The data show about 180,000 clones, approximately 85% seen once. The sequenced sample was peripheral blood. These receptors originate from a woman older than 75 with acute or convalescent COVID-19.

The V and J genes are TRBV3-1 (or the pseudogene TRBV3-2) and TRBJ2-5, with 7 bases that match TRBD1. V was clipped by 1 base and J by 5 bases; unmatched bases: 7. Germline loops: CDR1 LGHDT, CDR2 YNNKEL (reference sequence). This CDR3 contains 15 residues. CDR3 coding DNA: TGTGCCAGCAGCCAAGGAGGGACAGCCCAGGAGACCCAGTACTTC. Residues: CASSQGGTAQETQYF.

This chain links TRBV5-6 with TRBJ2-7; TRBD2 is a possible D gene (5 bases). This CDR3 spans 14 amino acids. The germline CDR1 and CDR2 sequences are SGHDT and YYEEEE. The V end lost 4 bases, the J end lost 3 bases, and 14 bases lay between the germline ends. CDR3 bases: TGTGCCAGCAGCCCCCAGAATCGGGACTACGAGCAGTACTTC. It codes for CASSPQNRDYEQYF. Variable domain in full (rest from reference TRBV5-6 and TRBJ2-7): DAGVTQSPTHLIKTRGQQVTLRCSPKSGHDTVSWYQQALGQGPQFIFQYYEEEERQRGNFPDRFSGHQFPNYSSELNVNALLLGDSALYLCASSPQNRDYEQYFGPGTRLTVT.

The chain employs TRBV5-4 and TRBJ1-1, with a tentative D call TRBD1 (5 bases). CDR3 size: 16 residues. CDR1 is SGHNT, CDR2 YYREEE, per germline (reference sequence). Trimming stripped 0 bases from V and 3 bases from J, with 15 bases between. CDR3 DNA sequence: TGTGCCAGCAGCTTGGTTACCGGACGGGGGGACACTGAAGCTTTCTTT. It encodes CASSLVTGRGDTEAFF.

The rearrangement joins TRBV6-1 to TRBJ1-2; TRBD1 agrees at 10 bases. Germline CDR1 and CDR2: MNHNS and SASEGT. The CDR3 has 15 residues. Germline trimming cut 1 base from V and 4 bases from J; bases unmatched to any gene: 3. CDR3 region: CASSEGTGGGYGYTF. DNA of the CDR3: TGTGCCAGCAGTGAAGGGACAGGGGGGGGCTATGGCTACACCTTC.

The V call is TRBV7-2, the J call TRBJ1-2; no firm D call. Germline V gene lookup returns CDR1 SGHTA and CDR2 FQGNSA. The CDR3 spans 13 residues. V was clipped by 0 bases and J by 6 bases, with 8 bases between them. CDR3 protein: CASSLALRDGYTF. For the CDR3, the DNA is TGTGCCAGCAGCTTAGCGTTGAGGGATGGCTACACCTTC.

This clone was detected many times. The genes are TRBV19 and TRBJ1-3, with D perhaps matching TRBD1 (5 bases). Per the germline V gene, CDR1 is LNHDA and CDR2 is SQIVND (reference sequence). V lost 8 bases to trimming and J lost 3 bases, with 8 bases between them. The CDR3 totals 12 residues. The CDR3 loop reads CASGGGGNTIYF. CDR3 sequence (DNA): TGTGCCAGTGGGGGAGGTGGAAACACCATATATTTT. The entire variable domain, with the rest obtained from reference TRBV19 and TRBJ1-3, is as follows: DGGITQSPKYLFRKEGQNVTLSCEQNLNHDAMYWYRQDPGQGLRLIYYSQIVNDFQKGDIAEGYSVSREKKESFPLTVTSAQKNPTAFYLCASGGGGNTIYFGEGSWLTVV.

The rearrangement joins TRBV5-1 to TRBJ1-6; perhaps TRBD1 as D (5 bases). With 0 bases removed from V and 8 bases from J, the gap between germline ends came to 12 bases. The CDR3 sequence is 15 residues long. The germline gives CDR1 SGHRS, CDR2 YFSETQ. CDR3 DNA sequence: TGCGCCAGCAGCTTGGTCCCAGGGACTGATTCACCCCTCCACTTT. It yields the protein CASSLVPGTDSPLHF.

The V gene is TRBV5-6, the J gene TRBJ1-1; tentative D call: TRBD1 (5 bases). Germline V lookup: CDR1 SGHDT, CDR2 YYEEEE. V dropped 0 bases and J dropped 0 bases, with 12 bases sitting between them. The CDR3 loop spans 16 amino acids. This chain's CDR3 is CASSLEPGYMNTEAFF. CDR3 nucleotides: TGTGCCAGCAGCTTGGAACCAGGGTACATGAACACTGAAGCTTTCTTT.

The genes are TRBV5-1 and TRBJ2-1, with TRBD2 as a possible D gene (5 bases). Looked up from germline, CDR1 is SGHRS and CDR2 is YFSETQ. The CDR3 has 13 residues. V was shortened by 10 bases and J by 9 bases, with 20 bases between the two germline ends. The CDR3 DNA is TGCGCCGGGAAGGATGAACCGGGAAGTGAGCAGTTCTTC. This encodes CAGKDEPGSEQFF.

The CDR3 loop is CATSKTGGYTGELFF. The DNA of the CDR3 is TGTGCCACCAGTAAAACGGGGGGCTACACCGGGGAGCTGTTTTTT. The chain recombines TRBV24-1 with TRBJ2-2; possibly TRBD2 for D (7 bases). Trimming left V 6 bases short and J 3 bases short, with 13 bases between. The CDR3 is 15 residues long. Looked up from germline, CDR1 is KGHDR and CDR2 is SFDVKD.

The chain couples TRBV19 to TRBJ2-1; the D gene is possibly TRBD2 (6 bases). The CDR3 consists of 15 residues. With 6 bases removed from V and 2 bases from J, the gap between germline ends came to 14 bases. CDR1 is LNHDA and CDR2 is SQIVND in the germline V gene (reference sequence). The CDR3 nucleotides are TGTGCCAGTAGCGCGACTAGGAGCGCCTACAATGAGCAGTTCTTC. Its translation: CASSATRSAYNEQFF.

The chain is built from TRBV9 and TRBJ2-2, with D perhaps matching TRBD1 (6 bases). Trimming removed 2 bases at V and 6 bases at J, with 14 bases between. Germline-derived CDR1 and CDR2 are SGDLS and YYNGEE. The CDR3 is 15 residues long. This CDR3 reads CASSVGVGASGELFF. The CDR3 DNA is TGTGCCAGCAGCGTGGGTGTGGGGGCGTCCGGGGAGCTGTTTTTT.